The T cell receptor beta chain under discussion was sequenced for a study of early T cells in non-severe SARS-CoV-2 infection. This clonotype was seen repeatedly, ten times or more. TCRdb analysed the 5' RACE reads with MiXCR anew, one entry per CDR3 protein. This table has more than 20,000 distinct CDR3 sequences, 3% to 4% appearing once. V was pared by 3 bases and J by 3 bases, with 2 bases of the junction left unmatched. The CDR3 consists of 13 residues. The germline V gene encodes CDR1 SGHNT and CDR2 YYREEE (reference sequence). The sequence came from an adult who was a healthcare worker with PCR-confirmed SARS-CoV-2 infection or an uninfected control (not recorded which). This chain connects TRBV5-4 to TRBJ1-2; 7 bases fit TRBD1. Sequenced: whole blood. The CDR3 reads CASSYDRDYGYTF. The DNA of the CDR3 is TGTGCCAGCAGCTATGACAGGGACTATGGCTACACCTTC.